A selection of T cell receptor beta chains follows, all from one sample in a study of OX40 agonist ivuxolimab in advanced cancers. Sequencing was performed with immunoSEQ multiplex PCR; in TCRdb, only in-frame clones are kept and a portion is missing. The table lists around 62,000 clones, around 90% of them singletons, with 0.38% in the top ten. This material consisted of CD4+ or CD8+ T cells sorted from blood, taken in a trial of the OX40 agonist ivuxolimab. The source of these receptors is an adult with an advanced solid tumor such as melanoma, head and neck, liver or kidney cancer. The CDR3 runs from the conserved cysteine through the conserved F or W. Each record gives: clone size, V gene, D gene, J gene, CDR3 DNA, CDR3 protein. The D gene is left open where the match is weak. Only some rows state a clone size, as once, few, many or a class for expanded clones.

clone size: NA; V gene: TRBV6-4; D gene: NA; J gene: TRBJ1-6; CDR3 DNA: TGTGCCAGCAGTGACTCGGGGGGGTCAGGCTCACCCCTCCACTTT; CDR3 protein: CASSDSGGSGSPLHF
clone size: NA; V gene: TRBV11-1; D gene: NA; J gene: TRBJ2-3; CDR3 DNA: TGTGCCAGCAGCCTCGCAGATACGCAGTATTTT; CDR3 protein: CASSLADTQYF
clone size: NA; V gene: TRBV27; D gene: NA; J gene: TRBJ1-2; CDR3 DNA: TGTGCCAGCAGTTCCCGTAACTATGGCTACACCTTC; CDR3 protein: CASSSRNYGYTF
clone size: NA; V gene: TRBV7-8; D gene: NA; J gene: TRBJ1-5; CDR3 DNA: TGTGCCAGCAGCTTATCTCGGACCGGTAATCAGCCCCAGCATTTT; CDR3 protein: CASSLSRTGNQPQHF
clone size: few; V gene: TRBV5-1; D gene: NA; J gene: TRBJ2-7; CDR3 DNA: TGCGCCAGCAGCTTGGCAAGTGGGGTCGGGGAGCAGTACTTC; CDR3 protein: CASSLASGVGEQYF
clone size: NA; V gene: TRBV5-4; D gene: TRBD2; J gene: TRBJ2-7; CDR3 DNA: TGTGCCAGCAGCCCGGGGAGGGACTACGAGCAGTACTTC; CDR3 protein: CASSPGRDYEQYF
clone size: NA; V gene: TRBV27; D gene: TRBD1; J gene: TRBJ2-7; CDR3 DNA: TGTGCCAGTCAGGGACAGGGGAAATCATACGAGCAGTACTTC; CDR3 protein: CASQGQGKSYEQYF
clone size: NA; V gene: TRBV18; D gene: NA; J gene: TRBJ2-7; CDR3 DNA: TGTGCCAGCTCACCTAAAACAGGAAGTTCCTACGAGCAGTACTTC; CDR3 protein: CASSPKTGSSYEQYF
clone size: NA; V gene: TRBV30; D gene: NA; J gene: TRBJ2-7; CDR3 DNA: TGTGCCTGGAGTATCGGGGGAGACGGGCAGTACTTC; CDR3 protein: CAWSIGGDGQYF
clone size: NA; V gene: TRBV27; D gene: TRBD1; J gene: TRBJ1-1; CDR3 DNA: TGTGCCAGCAGTTTATCGGAGGGGGCCTCTGAAGCTTTCTTT; CDR3 protein: CASSLSEGASEAFF
clone size: NA; V gene: TRBV15; D gene: NA; J gene: TRBJ1-2; CDR3 DNA: TGTGCCACCAGCAGAAGCAGGGTAGGTGGCTACACCTTC; CDR3 protein: CATSRSRVGGYTF
clone size: NA; V gene: TRBV6-6; D gene: NA; J gene: TRBJ1-1; CDR3 DNA: TGTGCCAGCAGTTCCCCGATAGGGGAAGCTTTCTTT; CDR3 protein: CASSSPIGEAFF
clone size: NA; V gene: TRBV27; D gene: TRBD2; J gene: TRBJ2-2; CDR3 DNA: TGTGCCAGCAGTTTACTAGCGGGGGGCCCCATAGGGGAGCTGTTTTTT; CDR3 protein: CASSLLAGGPIGELFF
clone size: NA; V gene: TRBV5-1; D gene: TRBD1; J gene: TRBJ2-3; CDR3 DNA: TGCGCCAGCAGCGCCGGGACAGGGGGGTACACAGATACGCAGTATTTT; CDR3 protein: CASSAGTGGYTDTQYF
clone size: once; V gene: TRBV5-1; D gene: NA; J gene: TRBJ1-6; CDR3 DNA: TGCGCCAGCAGCGCTGGGACGGCGAGCTCCTATAATTCACCCCTCCACTTT; CDR3 protein: CASSAGTASSYNSPLHF
clone size: once; V gene: TRBV28; D gene: NA; J gene: TRBJ2-5; CDR3 DNA: TGTGCCAGCAGCCCAGGGACCGAGACCCAGTACTTC; CDR3 protein: CASSPGTETQYF
clone size: NA; V gene: TRBV6-5; D gene: TRBD2; J gene: TRBJ2-4; CDR3 DNA: TGTGCCAGCAGTTACGCTAGCGGGGGTAGCATTCAGTACTTC; CDR3 protein: CASSYASGGSIQYF
clone size: NA; V gene: TRBV30; D gene: TRBD2; J gene: TRBJ2-5; CDR3 DNA: TGTGCCTGGAGTAGACTAGCGGGGGGGCAGGGGACCCAGTACTTC; CDR3 protein: CAWSRLAGGQGTQYF
clone size: NA; V gene: TRBV6-1; D gene: NA; J gene: TRBJ2-7; CDR3 DNA: TGTGCCAGCAGTGGGCGTTGGCCTCAGTACTTC; CDR3 protein: CASSGRWPQYF
clone size: NA; V gene: TRBV5-6; D gene: NA; J gene: TRBJ2-7; CDR3 DNA: TGTGCCAGCAGCTTGCCAGGGCTCTACGAGCAGTACTTC; CDR3 protein: CASSLPGLYEQYF
clone size: NA; V gene: TRBV14; D gene: NA; J gene: TRBJ2-1; CDR3 DNA: TGTGCCAGCAGCCATTTGCGGGCCTACAATGAGCAGTTCTTC; CDR3 protein: CASSHLRAYNEQFF
clone size: few; V gene: TRBV5-1; D gene: TRBD1; J gene: TRBJ2-1; CDR3 DNA: TGCGCCAGCATGGAACCGGGACAGGGTTTAATAAATGAGCAGTTCTTC; CDR3 protein: CASMEPGQGLINEQFF
clone size: NA; V gene: TRBV4-1; D gene: NA; J gene: TRBJ1-2; CDR3 DNA: TGCGCCAGCAGAGGACAGCCGAACTATGGCTACACCTTC; CDR3 protein: CASRGQPNYGYTF
clone size: NA; V gene: TRBV4-1; D gene: TRBD1; J gene: TRBJ2-3; CDR3 DNA: TGCGCCAGCAGCCAAGGAGGGACAGGACCGTCTACGCAGTATTTT; CDR3 protein: CASSQGGTGPSTQYF
clone size: NA; V gene: TRBV5-1; D gene: NA; J gene: TRBJ1-1; CDR3 DNA: TGCGCCAGCAGCGTCCCAGAACTAATGAACACTGAAGCTTTCTTT; CDR3 protein: CASSVPELMNTEAFF
clone size: NA; V gene: TRBV19; D gene: NA; J gene: TRBJ2-6; CDR3 DNA: TGTGCCAGTAGTATAATCGGGGGGCACTTCTCTGGGGCCAACGTCCTGACTTTC; CDR3 protein: CASSIIGGHFSGANVLTF
clone size: NA; V gene: TRBV29-1; D gene: NA; J gene: TRBJ2-1; CDR3 DNA: TGCAGCGTTCAGGAGTCGAGGTATGAGCAGTTCTTC; CDR3 protein: CSVQESRYEQFF
clone size: NA; V gene: TRBV5-6; D gene: TRBD1; J gene: TRBJ1-1; CDR3 DNA: TGTGCCAGCAGCTCCCGGGACAGGGGATCCAACACTGAAGCTTTCTTT; CDR3 protein: CASSSRDRGSNTEAFF
clone size: NA; V gene: TRBV5-5; D gene: NA; J gene: TRBJ2-7; CDR3 DNA: TGTGCCAGCAGCGCGACTGGGGTATACGAGCAGTACTTC; CDR3 protein: CASSATGVYEQYF
clone size: NA; V gene: TRBV11-3; D gene: TRBD2; J gene: TRBJ2-2; CDR3 DNA: TGTGCCAGCAGCGTTAGCGGGGGGTCCACCGGGGAGCTGTTTTTT; CDR3 protein: CASSVSGGSTGELFF
clone size: NA; V gene: TRBV5-1; D gene: NA; J gene: TRBJ2-7; CDR3 DNA: TGCGCCAGCTTCCTCGGTCCAGATGGCTACGAGCAGTACTTC; CDR3 protein: CASFLGPDGYEQYF
clone size: NA; V gene: TRBV5-8; D gene: TRBD2; J gene: TRBJ2-3; CDR3 DNA: TGTGCCAGCAGCCTGGGGACTAGCGGGGGAACTAGCACAGATACGCAGTATTTT; CDR3 protein: CASSLGTSGGTSTDTQYF
clone size: NA; V gene: TRBV7-2; D gene: TRBD1; J gene: TRBJ1-6; CDR3 DNA: TGTGCCAGCAGCTTTCGACAGGGCAAAAATTCACCCCTCCACTTT; CDR3 protein: CASSFRQGKNSPLHF
clone size: NA; V gene: TRBV5-6; D gene: NA; J gene: TRBJ2-1; CDR3 DNA: TGTGCCAGCAGCTTGCTGCTCTCGGGTGAGCAGTTCTTC; CDR3 protein: CASSLLLSGEQFF
clone size: NA; V gene: TRBV6-5; D gene: NA; J gene: TRBJ2-7; CDR3 DNA: TGTGCCAGCAGTTACTCGAGTGAGGGGAGCTCCTACGAGCAGTACTTC; CDR3 protein: CASSYSSEGSSYEQYF
clone size: NA; V gene: TRBV27; D gene: NA; J gene: TRBJ1-2; CDR3 DNA: TGTGCCAGCACCCGGGTCCCGGGACTCGGCTATGGCTACACCTTC; CDR3 protein: CASTRVPGLGYGYTF
clone size: NA; V gene: TRBV5-4; D gene: TRBD1; J gene: TRBJ2-1; CDR3 DNA: TGTGCCAGCAGCTTGGCTGGGACAGGATTAAATGAGCAGTTCTTC; CDR3 protein: CASSLAGTGLNEQFF
clone size: NA; V gene: TRBV6-1; D gene: NA; J gene: TRBJ1-5; CDR3 DNA: TGTGCCAGCAGTGAACGAGAAGGGGGTCAGCCCCAGCATTTT; CDR3 protein: CASSEREGGQPQHF
clone size: NA; V gene: TRBV30; D gene: NA; J gene: TRBJ1-3; CDR3 DNA: TGTGCCTGGAGTGTACTTTCCGGGAGCTCTGGAAACACCATATATTTT; CDR3 protein: CAWSVLSGSSGNTIYF
clone size: NA; V gene: TRBV19; D gene: TRBD1; J gene: TRBJ2-7; CDR3 DNA: TGTGCCAGTAGTATCGATCCTTCGGACAGGGGAGAGCAGTACTTC; CDR3 protein: CASSIDPSDRGEQYF
clone size: NA; V gene: TRBV29-1; D gene: TRBD1; J gene: TRBJ2-3; CDR3 DNA: TGCAGCGTCCTTGGTAGGACAGGGAACACAGATACGCAGTATTTT; CDR3 protein: CSVLGRTGNTDTQYF
clone size: NA; V gene: TRBV5-1; D gene: TRBD1; J gene: TRBJ1-2; CDR3 DNA: TGCGCCAGCAGCTTACTCGGGACAGGCGATGGCTACACCTTC; CDR3 protein: CASSLLGTGDGYTF